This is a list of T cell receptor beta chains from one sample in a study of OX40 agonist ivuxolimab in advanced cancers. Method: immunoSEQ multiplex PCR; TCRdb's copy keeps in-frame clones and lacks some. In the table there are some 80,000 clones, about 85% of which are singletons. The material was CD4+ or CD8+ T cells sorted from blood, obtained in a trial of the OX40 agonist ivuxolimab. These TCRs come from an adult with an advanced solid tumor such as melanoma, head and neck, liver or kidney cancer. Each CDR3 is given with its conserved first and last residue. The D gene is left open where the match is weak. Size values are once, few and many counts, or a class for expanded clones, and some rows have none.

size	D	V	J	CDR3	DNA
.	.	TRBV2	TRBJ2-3	CASRIGTVRSTDTQYF	TGTGCCAGCAGGATTGGGACGGTCAGGAGCACAGATACGCAGTATTTT
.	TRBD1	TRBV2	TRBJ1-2	CASRTGRENYGYTF	TGTGCCAGCAGGACAGGGCGAGAAAACTATGGCTACACCTTC
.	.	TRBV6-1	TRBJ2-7	CASSAAGVSEQYF	TGTGCCAGCAGTGCGGCAGGGGTCTCCGAGCAGTACTTC
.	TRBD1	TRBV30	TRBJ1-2	CAWSVGTAYSMGRYTF	TGTGCCTGGAGTGTAGGGACAGCATACTCTATGGGTCGCTACACCTTC
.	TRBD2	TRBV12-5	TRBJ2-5	CASGWTSGEVGETQYF	TGTGCTAGTGGTTGGACTAGCGGGGAGGTAGGGGAGACCCAGTACTTC
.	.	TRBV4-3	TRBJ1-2	CASSQYTTEYYGYTF	TGCGCCAGCAGCCAATACACGACAGAATACTATGGCTACACCTTC
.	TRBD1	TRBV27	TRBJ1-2	CASSLYGRTGDVPNYGYTF	TGTGCCAGCAGTTTATATGGGAGGACAGGGGACGTACCTAACTATGGCTACACCTTC
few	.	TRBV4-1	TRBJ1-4	CASSQVEVLGNEKLFF	TGCGCCAGCAGCCAAGTTGAAGTCCTTGGAAATGAAAAACTGTTTTTT
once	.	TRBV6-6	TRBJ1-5	CASSSEVGGGNQPQHF	TGTGCCAGCAGTAGTGAAGTGGGCGGGGGAAATCAGCCCCAGCATTTT
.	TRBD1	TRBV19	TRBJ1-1	CASRTLDREGEAFF	TGTGCCAGTAGAACACTGGACAGGGAGGGTGAAGCTTTCTTT